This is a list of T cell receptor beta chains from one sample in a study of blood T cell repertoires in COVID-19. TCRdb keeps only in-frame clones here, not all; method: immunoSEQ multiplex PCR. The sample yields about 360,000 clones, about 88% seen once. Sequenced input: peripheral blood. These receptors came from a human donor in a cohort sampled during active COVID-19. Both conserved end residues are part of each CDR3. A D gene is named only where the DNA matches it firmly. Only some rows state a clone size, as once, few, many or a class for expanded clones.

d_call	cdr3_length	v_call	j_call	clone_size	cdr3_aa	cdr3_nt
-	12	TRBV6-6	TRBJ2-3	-	CASSSQADTQYF	TGTGCCAGCAGTTCCCAGGCAGATACGCAGTATTTT
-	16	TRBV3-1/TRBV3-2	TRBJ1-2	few	CASSQVTGGFGNGYTF	-
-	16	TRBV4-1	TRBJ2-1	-	CASSPRGEWSYNEQFF	TGCGCCAGCAGCCCACGCGGGGAATGGAGCTACAATGAGCAGTTCTTC
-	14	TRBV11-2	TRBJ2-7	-	CASSPGIAAYEQYF	TGTGCCAGCAGCCCCGGTATAGCGGCTTACGAGCAGTACTTC
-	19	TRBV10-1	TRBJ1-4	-	CASSALGRELCVTNEKLFF	TGCGCCAGCAGTGCACTTGGCAGGGAACTCTGTGTCACTAATGAAAAACTGTTTTTT
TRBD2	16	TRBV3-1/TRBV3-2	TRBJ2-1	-	CASSQGERGVGSEQFF	TGTGCCAGCAGCCAAGGGGAGCGGGGGGTAGGGAGTGAGCAGTTCTTC
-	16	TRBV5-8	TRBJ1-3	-	CASSLGASNSGNTIYF	TGTGCCAGCAGCTTGGGGGCTTCAAACTCTGGAAACACCATATATTTT
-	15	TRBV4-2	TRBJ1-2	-	CASSQGVHQGGGYTF	TGTGCCAGCAGCCAAGGGGTTCACCAAGGGGGTGGCTACACCTTC
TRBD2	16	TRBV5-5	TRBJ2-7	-	CASSLYWTSGSYEQYF	TGTGCCAGCAGCTTGTACTGGACTAGCGGGAGTTACGAGCAGTACTTC
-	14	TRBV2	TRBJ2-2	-	CASSKTGDIGELFF	TGTGCCAGCAGTAAAACCGGGGACATCGGGGAGCTGTTTTTT
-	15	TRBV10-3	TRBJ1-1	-	CAISESGRGDTEAFF	TGTGCCATCAGTGAGTCGGGCAGGGGAGACACTGAAGCTTTCTTT
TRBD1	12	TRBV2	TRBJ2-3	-	CASGQGSDTQYF	TGTGCCAGCGGACAGGGCTCAGATACGCAGTATTTT
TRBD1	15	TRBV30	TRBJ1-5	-	CAFGTGDERNQPQHF	TGTGCCTTCGGGACAGGGGATGAACGGAATCAGCCCCAGCATTTT
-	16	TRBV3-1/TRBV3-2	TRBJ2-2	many	CASSQVGAANTGELFF	TGTGCCAGCAGCCAAGTAGGGGCAGCAAACACCGGGGAGCTGTTTTTT
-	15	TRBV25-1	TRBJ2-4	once	CASSAGGGEKNIQYF	TGTGCCAGCAGTGCGGGTGGGGGCGAGAAAAACATTCAGTACTTC
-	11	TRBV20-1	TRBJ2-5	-	CSASRVGTQYF	TGCAGTGCTAGCCGCGTTGGGACCCAGTACTTC
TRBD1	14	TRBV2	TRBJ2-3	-	CASTDRGRTDTQYF	TGTGCCAGCACCGACAGGGGACGCACAGATACGCAGTATTTT
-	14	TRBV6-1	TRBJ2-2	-	CASSDSVSGGELFF	TGTGCCAGCAGTGACAGCGTCTCGGGCGGGGAGCTGTTTTTT
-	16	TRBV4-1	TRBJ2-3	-	CASSQYSGDPWDTQYF	TGCGCCAGCAGCCAATATAGCGGCGACCCCTGGGATACGCAGTATTTT
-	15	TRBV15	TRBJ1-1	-	CATSRVFSRVTEAFF	TGTGCCACCAGCAGAGTGTTTTCGAGGGTCACTGAAGCTTTCTTT
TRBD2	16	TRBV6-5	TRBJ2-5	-	CASSLMGLAGGQTQYF	TGTGCCAGCAGTTTGATGGGGCTAGCGGGAGGGCAGACCCAGTACTTC
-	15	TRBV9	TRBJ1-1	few	CASSVDPGPGTEAFF	TGTGCCAGCAGCGTAGACCCAGGGCCAGGCACTGAAGCTTTCTTT
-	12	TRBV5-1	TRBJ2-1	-	CASSEGGDEQFF	TGCGCCAGCAGTGAGGGCGGCGATGAGCAGTTCTTC
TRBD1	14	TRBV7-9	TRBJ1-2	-	CASSTPGTGYGYTF	TGTGCCAGCAGCACACCCGGGACAGGATATGGCTACACCTTC
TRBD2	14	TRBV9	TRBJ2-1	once	CASSSSGRTNEQFF	TGTGCCAGCAGCTCTAGCGGGAGGACGAATGAGCAGTTCTTC
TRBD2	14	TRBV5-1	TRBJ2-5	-	CASSGTSGQETQYF	TGCGCCAGCAGCGGGACTAGCGGCCAAGAGACCCAGTACTTC
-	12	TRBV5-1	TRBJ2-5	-	CASSSFQETQYF	TGCGCCAGCAGCTCCTTCCAAGAGACCCAGTACTTC
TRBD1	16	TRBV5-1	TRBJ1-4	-	CASSLDLRGPGEKLFF	TGCGCCAGCAGCTTGGACCTCAGGGGGCCTGGAGAAAAACTGTTTTTT
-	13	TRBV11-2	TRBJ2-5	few	CASSLFPVETQYF	TGTGCCAGCAGCTTATTCCCGGTAGAGACCCAGTACTTC
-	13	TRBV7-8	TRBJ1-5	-	CASSSEGLETQHF	TGTGCCAGCAGCTCCGAGGGATTGGAGACCCAGCATTTT
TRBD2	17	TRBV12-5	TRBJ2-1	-	CASGLVPSGAITHEQFF	TGTGCTAGTGGTTTGGTACCGAGCGGGGCCATAACACATGAGCAGTTCTTC
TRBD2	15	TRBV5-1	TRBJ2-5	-	CASSFPSGYQETQYF	TGCGCCAGCAGCTTCCCTAGCGGGTACCAAGAGACCCAGTACTTC
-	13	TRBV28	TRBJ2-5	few	CASRPTGLETQYF	TGTGCCAGCAGGCCTACAGGGTTAGAGACCCAGTACTTC
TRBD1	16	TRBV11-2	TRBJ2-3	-	CASSRIGQGTADTQYF	TGTGCCAGCAGCCGGATAGGACAGGGGACAGCAGATACGCAGTATTTT
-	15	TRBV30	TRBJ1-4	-	CAWSKTGYKNEKLFF	TGTGCCTGGAGTAAGACAGGCTATAAGAATGAAAAACTGTTTTTT
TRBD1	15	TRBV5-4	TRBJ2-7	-	CASSAERQGLNEQYF	TGTGCCAGCAGCGCGGAAAGACAGGGGCTGAACGAGCAGTACTTC
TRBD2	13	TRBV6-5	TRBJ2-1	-	CASRPRGDNEQFF	TGTGCCAGCAGGCCCCGGGGGGACAATGAGCAGTTCTTC
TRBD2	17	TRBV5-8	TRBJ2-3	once	CASSYSGGRGSTDTQYF	TGTGCCAGCAGCTACAGCGGGGGCCGCGGTAGCACAGATACGCAGTATTTT
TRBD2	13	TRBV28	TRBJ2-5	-	CASSFLAGETQYF	TGTGCCAGCAGTTTCCTAGCGGGAGAGACCCAGTACTTC
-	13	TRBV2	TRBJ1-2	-	CASSDRTVYGYTF	TGTGCCAGCTCCGATCGGACAGTCTATGGCTACACCTTC
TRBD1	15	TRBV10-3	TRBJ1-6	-	CAISESGQGLAPLHF	TGTGCCATCAGTGAGTCGGGACAGGGGTTGGCACCCCTCCACTTT
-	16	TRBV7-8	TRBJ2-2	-	CASSLGAGPDTGELFF	TGTGCCAGCAGCTTGGGGGCAGGGCCGGACACCGGGGAGCTGTTTTTT
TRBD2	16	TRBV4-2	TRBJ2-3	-	CASSQQTSGSSDTQYF	TGTGCCAGCAGCCAGCAGACTAGCGGGAGTTCAGATACGCAGTATTTT
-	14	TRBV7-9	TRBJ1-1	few	CASSFTRGNTEAFF	TGTGCCAGCAGCTTCACCAGGGGGAACACTGAAGCTTTCTTT
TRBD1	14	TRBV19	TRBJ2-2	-	CASSRDSNTGELFF	TGTGCCAGTAGTCGGGACAGTAACACCGGGGAGCTGTTTTTT
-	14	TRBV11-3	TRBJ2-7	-	CASSPDRSSYEQYF	TGTGCCAGCAGCCCCGACAGGAGCTCCTACGAGCAGTACTTC
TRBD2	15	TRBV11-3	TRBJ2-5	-	CASSSGTSGEETQYF	TGTGCCAGCAGCTCCGGGACTAGCGGGGAAGAGACCCAGTACTTC
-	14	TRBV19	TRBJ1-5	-	CASSMGQYNQPQHF	TGTGCCAGTAGTATGGGACAATACAATCAGCCCCAGCATTTT
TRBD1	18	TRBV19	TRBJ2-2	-	CASSKRQGALISTGELFF	TGTGCCAGTAGTAAACGGCAGGGGGCATTAATCAGCACCGGGGAGCTGTTTTTT
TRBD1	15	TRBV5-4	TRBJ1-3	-	CASSSGQGFGNTIYF	TGTGCCAGCAGCTCAGGACAGGGGTTTGGAAACACCATATATTTT
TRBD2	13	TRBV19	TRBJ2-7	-	CASSMLAGHEQYF	TGTGCCAGTAGTATGTTAGCGGGCCACGAGCAGTACTTC
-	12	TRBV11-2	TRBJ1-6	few	CACGLGDSPLHF	TGTGCCTGCGGCCTAGGCGATTCACCCCTCCACTTT
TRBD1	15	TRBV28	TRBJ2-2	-	CASSIPTGSTGELFF	TGTGCCAGCAGTATCCCGACAGGGAGCACCGGGGAGCTGTTTTTT
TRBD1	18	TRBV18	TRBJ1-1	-	CASSPNGQGNIMNTEAFF	TGTGCCAGCTCACCGAACGGACAGGGAAATATCATGAACACTGAAGCTTTCTTT